One sample yielded the 20 T cell receptor beta chains listed below, sequenced in a study of cytomegalovirus exposure and HLA in healthy donors. In the PCR, 60 Vbeta and 13 Jbeta primers were used. The repertoire was sequenced with immunoSEQ multiplex PCR; TCRdb's copy has only in-frame clones and lacks some. The sample holds under 200,000 clones; about 84% are singletons and the top ten take less than 15%. Sequencing used PBMCs. The receptors come from a woman aged 25 to 45 in good health and CMV-seropositive.

This clone was detected only once. Other nucleotide sequences from this sample produce the same CDR3. The CDR3 protein is CASSPGQGWEAFF. In DNA, the CDR3 is TGCGCCAGCAGCCCGGGACAGGGGTGGGAAGCTTTCTTT. The chain joins TRBV5-1 to TRBJ1-1, with TRBD1 identical over 10 bases. Germline V gives CDR1 SGHRS, CDR2 YFSETQ. With 4 bases clipped from V and 8 bases from J, the junction kept 5 bases outside the gene matches. This CDR3 has 13 residues.

V gene TRBV7-9 combines with J gene TRBJ2-5; 7 bases align to TRBD1. Germline loops: CDR1 SEHNR, CDR2 FQNEAQ (reference sequence). The J segment lost 4 bases and the V segment lost 2 bases, leaving 7 bases of the junction unmatched. This CDR3 contains 15 residues. The CDR3 DNA follows: TGTGCCAGCAGCTTACGACAGGGATTAACAGAGACCCAGTACTTC. As protein: CASSLRQGLTETQYF.

The chain uses TRBV6-1 and TRBJ1-2; 7 bases fit TRBD1. Germline assignment: CDR1 MNHNS and CDR2 SASEGT. Unmatched junction bases numbered 6, after V lost 6 bases and J lost 8 bases. The CDR3 is 12 residues long. The CDR3: CASRSTGKGYTF. The CDR3 DNA sequence: TGTGCCAGCAGATCGACAGGGAAGGGCTACACCTTC.

The chain uses TRBV27 and TRBJ2-7; D is uncertain. V dropped 3 bases and J dropped 1 base, with 13 bases sitting between them. The CDR3 is made up of 15 amino acids. From germline, CDR1 is MNHEY and CDR2 SMNVEV (reference sequence). Written as DNA, the CDR3 is TGTGCCAGCAGTTTGTCAGAGGATTATTCCTACGAGCAGTACTTC. Its translation: CASSLSEDYSYEQYF.

The chain couples TRBV7-8 to TRBJ2-1; TRBD2 matches 8 bases. In germline, CDR1 is SGHVS, CDR2 FQNEAQ. CDR3 length equals 14 residues. Unmatched junction bases numbered 6, after V lost 1 base and J lost 10 bases. In DNA form, the CDR3 reads TGTGCCAGCAGCTTAGTGGTCCTAGCGGGCGAGCAGTTCTTC. Its protein is CASSLVVLAGEQFF.

DNA of the CDR3: TGCGCCAGCAGCCTAAGACAGAGCAGGACCTATGGCTACACCTTC. As protein: CASSLRQSRTYGYTF. J is TRBJ1-2 and V is TRBV5-1; tentative D call: TRBD1 (5 bases). V was cut by 4 bases and J by 4 bases, with 17 bases left in between. CDR3 length: 15 residues. The germline CDR1 and CDR2 sequences are SGHRS and YFSETQ.

The chain links TRBV5-1 to TRBJ1-4; D might be TRBD1 (6 bases). V lost 0 bases to trimming and J lost 8 bases, with 14 bases between them. Germline V gene lookup returns CDR1 SGHRS and CDR2 YFSETQ. The CDR3 spans 15 residues. The CDR3 here is CASSLVGRGTEKLFF. The DNA for the CDR3 is TGCGCCAGCAGCTTGGTGGGGAGGGGGACGGAAAAACTGTTTTTT.

CDR3 residues: CASRTSVYSNQPQHF. The DNA for the CDR3 is TGTGCCAGCCGAACCTCAGTTTATAGCAATCAGCCCCAGCATTTT. This chain connects TRBV27 to TRBJ1-5, with D unclear. Trimming left V 8 bases short and J 0 bases short, with 14 bases between. The CDR3 is 15 amino acids. Germline assignment: CDR1 MNHEY and CDR2 SMNVEV (reference sequence).

The chain couples TRBV27 to TRBJ1-1; 9 positions match TRBD1. V was clipped by 0 bases and J by 5 bases; unmatched bases: 7. Germline V gene data show CDR1 as MNHEY and CDR2 as SMNVEV (reference sequence). The CDR3 contains 16 residues. The CDR3 protein is CASSLSGQGLGTEAFF. CDR3 DNA sequence: TGTGCCAGCAGTTTATCGGGACAGGGATTGGGTACTGAAGCTTTCTTT.

This chain uses TRBV19 with TRBJ2-7; the match to TRBD1 covers 12 bases. V gave up 4 bases and J gave up 11 bases; unmatched junction bases: 6. The CDR3 length is 13 residues. Germline V gives CDR1 LNHDA, CDR2 SQIVND (reference sequence). In DNA, the CDR3 is TGTGCCAGTAGTAACCGGGACAGGGGGCACAAGTACTTC. This encodes CASSNRDRGHKYF.

The gene calls are TRBV28 and TRBJ1-3, with 7 positions matching TRBD1. The V and J ends lost 4 bases and 0 bases, in that order; junction bases with no gene match: 3. The length of the CDR3 is 15 residues. Germline assignment: CDR1 MDHEN and CDR2 SYDVKM. The CDR3 sequence: CASSSGTASGNTIYF. In DNA, the CDR3 is TGTGCCAGCAGTTCCGGGACAGCCTCTGGAAACACCATATATTTT.

The V and J genes are TRBV11-3 and TRBJ2-3; 7 bases are a match to TRBD2. CDR1 is SGHNT, CDR2 YENEEA, per germline. J lost 1 base, V lost 2 bases, and 3 bases had no gene match. The CDR3 has 15 amino acids. The DNA of the CDR3 is TGTGCCAGCAGCTTACCCCGGGGGGGCACAGATACGCAGTATTTT. Its translation: CASSLPRGGTDTQYF.

The chain combines TRBV2 with TRBJ2-1, with 11 bases identical to TRBD2. The CDR3 extends over 18 amino acids. CDR1 SNHLY and CDR2 FYNNEI come from the germline V gene. The V segment lost 5 bases and the J segment 0 bases; nucleotides outside the gene matches: 9. The CDR3 DNA follows: TGTGCCAGCAGTCAAACTAGCGGGGGCCGCGACTCCTACAATGAGCAGTTCTTC. Encoded protein: CASSQTSGGRDSYNEQFF.

The V call is TRBV5-1, the J call TRBJ2-5, with 8 bases identical to TRBD2. The CDR3 is 15 residues long. The V segment lost 0 bases and the J segment 4 bases; nucleotides outside the gene matches: 5. From germline, CDR1 is SGHRS and CDR2 YFSETQ. The chain's CDR3 is CASSLEGTSGETQYF. The CDR3 region has the DNA TGCGCCAGCAGCTTGGAGGGGACTAGTGGAGAGACCCAGTACTTC.

DNA for the CDR3: TGCAGCGTGATAGCGACGGAGATGGCGCAGTATTTT. Its protein is CSVIATEMAQYF. V and J are TRBV29-1 and TRBJ2-3; possibly TRBD2 for D (5 bases). Between the trimmed V and J ends, which lost 6 bases and 10 bases, there was a span of 17 bases. Germline CDR1 reads SQVTM; CDR2 reads ANQGSEA. CDR3 length equals 12 residues.

The rearrangement joins TRBV4-2 to TRBJ2-1; D may be TRBD1 (6 bases). The CDR3 has 15 residues. V lost 1 base and J 10 bases, leaving 17 bases between the germline ends. Germline assignment: CDR1 LGHNA and CDR2 YNFKEQ. The DNA for the CDR3 is TGTGCCAGCAGCCAAGGTGGTCAGGGGATAGGGGAGCAGTTCTTC. This sequence encodes CASSQGGQGIGEQFF.

The chain has TRBV2 and TRBJ2-2; 9 nucleotides agree with TRBD2. The V gene's germline CDR1 is SNHLY and CDR2 FYNNEI. V lost 8 bases, J lost 4 bases, and 5 bases stayed unmatched. The length of the CDR3 is 14 residues. The CDR3 region has the DNA TGTGCCAGCGGGGGGCGGGAGGGCACCGGGGAGCTGTTTTTT. This encodes CASGGREGTGELFF.

The chain combines TRBV5-4 with TRBJ1-2; D gene ambiguous. CDR3 length equals 15 residues. Germline-derived CDR1 and CDR2 are SGHNT and YYREEE (reference sequence). Trimming pared 1 base from V and 7 bases from J, leaving 17 bases between. CDR3 protein: CASSLKRPATLGYTF. The CDR3 DNA reads as TGTGCCAGCAGCTTGAAGCGGCCCGCTACGCTTGGCTACACCTTC.

V gene TRBV7-9 combines with J gene TRBJ1-1; a weak D match, TRBD1 (6 bases). Germline V gives CDR1 SEHNR, CDR2 FQNEAQ (reference sequence). The length of the CDR3 is 14 residues. With 3 bases removed from V and 10 bases from J, the gap between germline ends came to 18 bases. The CDR3 sequence is CASSFEMTTGRAFF. CDR3 DNA: TGTGCCAGCAGCTTTGAGATGACTACAGGGAGAGCTTTCTTT.

V and J are TRBV7-9 and TRBJ1-2; D might be TRBD1 (5 bases). V was clipped by 1 base and J by 6 bases, with 12 bases between them. CDR1 is SEHNR and CDR2 is FQNEAQ in the germline V gene (reference sequence). The CDR3 loop spans 14 amino acids. CDR3: CASSLGWQGDGYTF. The CDR3 coding sequence is TGTGCCAGCAGCTTAGGTTGGCAGGGCGATGGCTACACCTTC.